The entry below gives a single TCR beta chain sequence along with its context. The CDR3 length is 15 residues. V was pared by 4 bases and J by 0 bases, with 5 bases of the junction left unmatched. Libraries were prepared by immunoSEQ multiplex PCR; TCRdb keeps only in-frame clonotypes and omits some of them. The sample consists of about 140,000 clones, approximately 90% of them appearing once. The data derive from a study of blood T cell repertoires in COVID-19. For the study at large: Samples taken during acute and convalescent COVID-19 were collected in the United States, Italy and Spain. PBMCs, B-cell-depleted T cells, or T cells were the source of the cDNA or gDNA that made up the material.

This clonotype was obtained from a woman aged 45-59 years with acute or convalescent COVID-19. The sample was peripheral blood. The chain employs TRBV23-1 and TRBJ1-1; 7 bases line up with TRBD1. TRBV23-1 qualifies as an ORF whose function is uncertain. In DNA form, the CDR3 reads TGCGCCAGCAGTCGGGACAGTTTCATGAACACTGAAGCTTTCTTT. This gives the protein CASSRDSFMNTEAFF.